Listed here is a single TCR beta chain. In this sample, this clone turned up once. Its antigen specificity is not known. No much larger clonotype is one base removed from it; base qualities were not supplied. The CDR3 regions of human TCRbeta chains were subjected to immunosequencing. Per the original workflow: Repertoire TCRs were matched against a reference library of SARS-CoV-2-specific TCRs generated with the MIRA antigen-specificity platform. Breadth was defined as the fraction of unique TCRs that were SARS-CoV-2-associated. Depth was defined as the fraction of total T cells that were SARS-CoV-2-associated. Each spike-specific TCR was assigned to its reactive spike region and to a CD4 or CD8 class using the MIRA data. Log10-transformed breadth and depth values were compared by one-way ANOVA with Sidak's multiple comparisons tests. Drawn from immuneACCESS, this table holds only the in-frame rearrangements with V and J called that TCRdb kept. Clones are partly lost; checked studies trace under half to an unresolved V gene and leave the rest unexplained. V, J and clone size reflect that table, while D and trimming were determined from the DNA. A total of roughly 180,000 clones appear in this sample, 80% to 90% of them only once. 2.5% to 3% of the sample is in the top ten clones.

This entry is derived from a study of T cell responses to AZD1222 COVID-19 vaccine (dated by TCRdb to the early 2020s). Describing the broader study: TCR sequencing was performed for fewer than 250 trial participants, of whom 207 were given two doses of AZD1222 and some 26 were given two doses of MenACWY control vaccine. Trial participants were enrolled by age into subgroups of 18-55, 56-69 and 70-plus years, and around 140, 26 and 57 TCR-sequenced participants, respectively, were included in these subgroups.

General conclusions and limits of the study: Reportedly, close to half of the unique spike-specific TCRs recognized epitopes lying outside the regions that are mutated in the B.1.351 and B.1.1.7 variants. The vaccine-associated CD4 TCRs covered the entire spike protein, and the dominant responses fell in regions 160-218 and 743-854. Only five to seven AZD1222 recipients were SARS-CoV-2 seropositive at baseline, limiting conclusions about previously exposed vaccinees. Spike-specific TCR breadth and depth rose significantly after two AZD1222 doses compared with day 0 and with MenACWY recipients. In the small 56-69-year group, the increase in depth fell short of significance, most likely because of low power. No day 14 peak-response samples were available, so repertoires were characterized only after the peak T cell response. Participants were mostly white British, with more females than males. The authors suggested clonal diversity may have been underestimated.

Read against the paper, the sample's time point label means: baseline before first vaccination. Read against the paper, the sample's treatment or condition label means: meningococcal conjugate vaccine given as trial control. Samples from vaccinated people were obtained from the UK trials COV001 and COV002, which included a single-blind randomized controlled phase 2/3 trial of AZD1222 (ChAdOx1 nCoV-19) in healthy adults. For TCRbeta chain sequencing, PBMC samples were collected from trial participants at day 0 and at day 28 after the second dose. This specimen was peripheral blood, taken on day 0 of MenACWY control vaccination. The receptor was isolated from an adult in good health.

The CDR3 reads CASSARDRGLNTEAFF. In nucleotide form, the sequence is TGTGCCAGTAGTGCCCGGGACAGGGGCTTGAACACTGAAGCTTTCTTT. The rearranged chain carries TRBV19 and TRBJ1-1, with 10 middle bases fitting TRBD1. The cysteine opens and the phenylalanine closes a CDR3 of 16 amino acids. Just the 48-base CDR3 DNA is kept, in frame starting at base 1. CDR1 and CDR2 (LNHDA, SQIVND) derive from the germline V gene (reference sequence). Relative to germline, V is missing 5 bases and J is missing 0 bases, with 6 bases of the junction outside any gene match.